This T cell receptor beta chain was recovered during a study of cytomegalovirus exposure and HLA in healthy donors. Study-wide results and caveats: In an earlier analysis, in about 530 donors, most V segments appeared productive either ~90% or ~30% of the time.

Vbeta (60) and Jbeta (13) primers were used in the PCR. Some clones are missing from TCRdb's copy, which holds only in-frame ones; the method was immunoSEQ multiplex PCR. The data show some 120,000 clones, 75% seen once. This clone has only a few counts. Its specificity is not known. The sequence was collected from a woman aged 18-35 years in good health and CMV-seronegative. The sequenced material came from PBMCs.

CDR3 protein: CASSFGSGALLNTEAFF. CDR3 in DNA: TGTGCCAGCAGCTTCGGTTCAGGGGCGCTATTGAACACTGAAGCTTTCTTT. The gene calls are TRBV5-4 and TRBJ1-1, with D possibly TRBD1 on 6 matching bases. Trimming stripped 2 bases from V and 0 bases from J, with 17 bases between. Per the germline V gene, CDR1 is SGHNT and CDR2 is YYREEE (reference sequence). The CDR3 covers 17 residues.